A single sample is the source of the 21 T cell receptor beta chains below, sequenced in a study of T cell changes during pregnancy in multiple sclerosis (dated by TCRdb to about 2019). Library generation was performed with the immunoSEQ multiplex PCR assay. In its TCRdb copy, this immuneACCESS table keeps in-frame sequences only and misses some clones. Where compared with another copy, unresolved V genes explain less than half of these, and the others have no known cause. The sample includes more than 15,000 clones, with over 70% observed a single time. The ten largest make up approximately 13% of the sample. This sample comprised CD8+ T cells from peripheral blood mononuclear cells, obtained in the third trimester of pregnancy. Receptor source: a female donor in good health, enrolled as a control in a pregnancy study.

The V call is TRBV7-9, the J call TRBJ2-3; 11 nucleotides agree with TRBD2. This CDR3 comprises 17 residues. Germline V gene lookup returns CDR1 SEHNR and CDR2 FQNEAQ (reference sequence). V shed 4 bases and J 3 bases; nucleotides not matched to a gene: 9. The CDR3 sequence is CASSSLLGTSGTDTQYF. The CDR3 nucleotides are TGTGCCAGCAGCTCCTTATTAGGGACTAGCGGAACAGATACGCAGTATTTT.

This chain uses TRBV28 with TRBJ1-2; D gene uncertain. CDR1 is MDHEN and CDR2 is SYDVKM in the germline V gene. There are 14 residues in the CDR3. With 2 bases removed from V and 3 bases from J, the gap between germline ends came to 10 bases. CDR3 in amino acids: CASSLRQLHYGYTF. In nucleotides, the CDR3 is TGTGCCAGCAGTTTAAGGCAACTACACTATGGCTACACCTTC.

The CDR3 spells CASSDSFYGYTF. Written as DNA, the CDR3 is TGTGCCAGCAGTGACAGCTTCTATGGCTACACCTTC. The chain employs TRBV6-4 and TRBJ1-2, with D uncertain. Germline CDR1 and CDR2: MRHNA and SNTAGT. The CDR3 length is 12 residues. Trimming pared 2 bases from V and 4 bases from J, leaving 5 bases between.

The chain links TRBV11-2 to TRBJ1-6; the D gene is possibly TRBD1 (5 bases). Germline lookup yields CDR1 SGHAT and CDR2 FQNNGV. The CDR3 loop spans 15 amino acids. Trimming took 0 bases from V and 3 from J, leaving 6 bases between them. For the CDR3, the DNA is TGTGCCAGCAGCTTAGACAGGGTCTATAATTCACCCCTCCACTTT. Translated: CASSLDRVYNSPLHF.

The CDR3 bases are TGTGCCAGCAGTATTAGGACAGGGAACACCGGGGAGCTGTTTTTT. Encoded protein: CASSIRTGNTGELFF. The chain combines TRBV27 with TRBJ2-2; the match to TRBD1 covers 7 bases. The germline V gene encodes CDR1 MNHEY and CDR2 SMNVEV (reference sequence). The CDR3 runs 15 residues. The J segment lost 1 base and the V segment lost 5 bases, leaving 4 bases of the junction unmatched.

The gene calls are TRBV6-1 and TRBJ2-6; a possible D gene is TRBD1 (6 bases). The CDR3 is 16 residues long. Trimming stripped 4 bases from V and 1 base from J, with 11 bases between. From germline, CDR1 is MNHNS and CDR2 SASEGT. The CDR3 loop reads CASSGAQGSGANVLTF. The CDR3 coding sequence is TGTGCCAGCAGTGGAGCCCAGGGGTCTGGGGCCAACGTCCTGACTTTC.

The chain employs TRBV27 and TRBJ1-5; 7 bases match TRBD1. Germline V lookup: CDR1 MNHEY, CDR2 SMNVEV (reference sequence). The V gene end was trimmed by 4 bases and the J gene end by 5 bases; junction bases not matched to a gene: 5. The CDR3 consists of 14 residues. CDR3 coding DNA: TGTGCCAGCAGTTGGGGACAGCTTCATCAGCCCCAGCATTTT. Residues: CASSWGQLHQPQHF.

This sequence joins TRBV7-9 and TRBJ2-7; 8 bases match TRBD2. Trimming at V came to 4 bases and at J to 7 bases, leaving 9 bases not matched to a gene. In germline, CDR1 is SEHNR, CDR2 FQNEAQ (reference sequence). CDR3 length: 14 residues. The CDR3 loop is CASSSPGGVREQYF. CDR3 coding DNA: TGTGCCAGCAGCTCCCCCGGGGGGGTGAGGGAGCAGTACTTC.

The chain joins TRBV6-5 to TRBJ2-2; 7 bases fit TRBD1. The V gene end was trimmed by 6 bases and the J gene end by 2 bases; junction bases not matched to a gene: 6. This CDR3 spans 15 amino acids. Germline V gene sequence: CDR1 MNHEY, CDR2 SVGAGI. The CDR3: CASRSGTVNTGELFF. The CDR3 DNA reads TGTGCCAGCAGGTCCGGGACAGTTAACACCGGGGAGCTGTTTTTT.

The V gene is TRBV13, the J gene TRBJ2-5; 14 bases align to TRBD2. The CDR3 has 17 amino acids. The V segment lost 5 bases and the J segment 3 bases; nucleotides outside the gene matches: 8. CDR1 and CDR2 (germline): PRHDT, FYEKMQ (reference sequence). Written as DNA, the CDR3 is TGTGCCAGCAGCCCCGGGACTAGCGGGAGTCTGGAAGAGACCCAGTACTTC. Translating it yields CASSPGTSGSLEETQYF.

Concerning this clone itself: Other nucleotide sequences from this sample produce the same CDR3. The rearrangement uses TRBV5-1 and TRBJ2-7; D is undetermined. CDR3 length: 13 residues. V dropped 0 bases and J dropped 0 bases, with 4 bases sitting between them. Germline V gene sequence: CDR1 SGHRS, CDR2 YFSETQ. CDR3 loop: CASSLASSYEQYF. As DNA, the CDR3 is TGCGCCAGCAGCTTGGCCAGCTCCTACGAGCAGTACTTC.

V gene TRBV6-5 combines with J gene TRBJ1-2, with 10 bases matching TRBD1. The germline V gene has CDR1 MNHEY and CDR2 SVGAGI. The CDR3 covers 14 residues. J gave up 3 bases and V 6 bases, and 4 bases lay outside the gene matches. The CDR3 reads CASSYGQGDYGYTF. The CDR3 nucleotides read TGTGCCAGCAGCTACGGACAGGGGGACTATGGCTACACCTTC.

The V call is TRBV2, the J call TRBJ2-5; D might be TRBD1 (6 bases). The CDR3 is 12 residues long. The V gene lost 6 bases and the J gene lost 2 bases, with 7 bases spanning the gap. CDR1 SNHLY and CDR2 FYNNEI come from the germline V gene. CDR3: CASSRGQETQYF. DNA of the CDR3: TGTGCCAGCAGCAGGGGACAAGAGACCCAGTACTTC. The full variable domain, completed using reference TRBV2 and TRBJ2-5, is EPEVTQTPSHQVTQMGQEVILRCVPISNHLYFYWYRQILGQKVEFLVSFYNNEISEKSEIFDDQFSVERPDGSNFTLKIRSTKLEDSAMYFCASSRGQETQYFGPGTRLLVL.

The gene calls are TRBV28 and TRBJ1-6; D is unresolved. The CDR3 is 13 amino acids. Germline CDR1 is MDHEN and CDR2 is SYDVKM. V was trimmed by 5 bases and J by 10 bases, leaving 12 bases between them. The CDR3, as DNA: TGTGCCAGCAGTCCGTGGGCAGAATCACCCCTCCACTTT. Protein product: CASSPWAESPLHF.

CDR3 amino acids: CASSPGGGGSYNSPLHF. The CDR3 DNA follows: TGTGCCAGCAGCCCCGGGGGAGGAGGTTCCTATAATTCACCCCTCCACTTT. The chain uses TRBV7-9 and TRBJ1-6; tentative D call: TRBD1 (5 bases). With 5 bases removed from V and 1 base from J, the gap between germline ends came to 15 bases. From germline, CDR1 is SEHNR and CDR2 FQNEAQ (reference sequence). The CDR3 is 17 amino acids.

The V call is TRBV29-1, the J call TRBJ1-2, with D maybe TRBD1 (5 bases). Germline loops: CDR1 SQVTM, CDR2 ANQGSEA. Trimming left V 3 bases short and J 2 bases short, with 13 bases between. This CDR3 has 14 amino acids. The CDR3 region is CSVEGGHFNYGYTF. CDR3 bases: TGCAGCGTTGAGGGCGGACACTTCAACTATGGCTACACCTTC.

The rearrangement uses TRBV5-6 and TRBJ2-6; 7 bases are a match to TRBD1. Germline CDR1 SGHDT, CDR2 YYEEEE. CDR3 length: 15 residues. V was clipped by 2 bases and J by 2 bases; unmatched bases: 1. CDR3 sequence reads: CASSFGTAGANVLTF. As DNA, the CDR3 is TGTGCCAGCAGCTTCGGGACAGCTGGGGCCAACGTCCTGACTTTC.

The chain uses TRBV19 and TRBJ1-1; tentatively, D is TRBD1 (6 bases). V gave up 6 bases and J gave up 4 bases, with 21 bases separating them. CDR3 length equals 16 residues. Looked up from germline, CDR1 is LNHDA and CDR2 is SQIVND (reference sequence). CDR3 protein: CASRPLPGRRGTEAFF. The DNA of the CDR3 is TGTGCCAGTAGGCCGTTACCGGGCCGCAGGGGCACTGAAGCTTTCTTT. Based on the CDR3 plus reference TRBV19 and TRBJ1-1, the full variable domain is DGGITQSPKYLFRKEGQNVTLSCEQNLNHDAMYWYRQDPGQGLRLIYYSQIVNDFQKGDIAEGYSVSREKKESFPLTVTSAQKNPTAFYLCASRPLPGRRGTEAFFGQGTRLTVV.

The chain recombines TRBV2 with TRBJ1-6; tentative D call: TRBD1 (6 bases). Germline CDR1 SNHLY, CDR2 FYNNEI. This CDR3 spans 15 amino acids. V was trimmed by 3 bases and J by 14 bases, leaving 20 bases between them. The CDR3 sequence: CASSDPSTGVISLHF. CDR3 nucleotide sequence: TGTGCCAGCAGTGACCCATCGACAGGCGTTATCTCCCTCCACTTT.

This clone is a singleton in its sample. The chain joins TRBV11-1 to TRBJ1-1; 7 positions match TRBD1. CDR1 and CDR2 from the germline V gene are SGHAT and FQDESV (reference sequence). J gave up 2 bases and V 10 bases, and 7 bases lay outside the gene matches. The CDR3 is made up of 13 amino acids. The CDR3 sequence: CATGRGSNTEAFF. For the CDR3, the DNA is TGTGCCACCGGCAGGGGGTCTAACACTGAAGCTTTCTTT.

CDR3 nucleotide sequence: TGTGCCAGCAGTTCGGGAGAGGCAGATACGCAGTATTTT. This sequence encodes CASSSGEADTQYF. This chain uses TRBV27 with TRBJ2-3; tentatively, D is TRBD2 (6 bases). The CDR3 has 13 amino acids. V was shortened by 4 bases and J by 4 bases, with 9 bases between the two germline ends. Germline V gene sequence: CDR1 MNHEY, CDR2 SMNVEV (reference sequence).